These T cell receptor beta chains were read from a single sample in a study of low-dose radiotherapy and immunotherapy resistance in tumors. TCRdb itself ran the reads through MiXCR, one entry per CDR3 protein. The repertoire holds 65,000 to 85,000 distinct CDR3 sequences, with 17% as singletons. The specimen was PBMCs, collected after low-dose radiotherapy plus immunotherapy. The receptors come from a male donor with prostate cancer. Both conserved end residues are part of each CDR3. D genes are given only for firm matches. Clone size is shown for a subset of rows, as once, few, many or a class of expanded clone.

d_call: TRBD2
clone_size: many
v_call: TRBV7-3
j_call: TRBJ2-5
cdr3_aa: CASSILAGPGETQYF
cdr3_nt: TGTGCCAGCAGCATACTAGCGGGACCAGGAGAGACCCAGTACTTC

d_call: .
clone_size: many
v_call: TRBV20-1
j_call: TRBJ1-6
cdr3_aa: CSARDTFPSPLHF
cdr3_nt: TGCAGTGCTAGAGATACGTTCCCCTCACCCCTCCACTTT

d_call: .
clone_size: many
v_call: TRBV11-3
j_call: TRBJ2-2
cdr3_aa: CASRRGGAENTGELFF
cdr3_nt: TGTGCCAGCAGAAGAGGGGGGGCGGAGAACACCGGGGAGCTGTTTTTT

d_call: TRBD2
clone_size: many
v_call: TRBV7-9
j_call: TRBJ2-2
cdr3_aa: CASSSPKTSPGELFF
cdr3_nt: TGTGCCAGCAGTTCCCCAAAGACTAGCCCCGGGGAGCTGTTTTTT

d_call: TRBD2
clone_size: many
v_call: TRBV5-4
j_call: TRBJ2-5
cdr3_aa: CASSAGTSWGQETQYF
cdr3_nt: TGTGCCAGCAGCGCGGGGACTAGCTGGGGGCAAGAGACCCAGTACTTC

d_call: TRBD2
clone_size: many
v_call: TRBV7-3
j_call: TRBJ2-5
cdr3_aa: CASSRSRLAGQETQYF
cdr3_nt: TGTGCCAGCAGCCGGTCGAGACTAGCGGGCCAAGAGACCCAGTACTTC

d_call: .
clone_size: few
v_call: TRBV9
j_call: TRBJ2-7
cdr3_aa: CASTADSSSYEQYF
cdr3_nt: TGTGCCAGCACCGCCGACAGTTCCTCCTACGAGCAGTACTTC

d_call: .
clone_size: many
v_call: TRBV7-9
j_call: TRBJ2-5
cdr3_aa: CASSSHQETQYF
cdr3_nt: TGTGCCAGCAGCTCCCACCAAGAGACCCAGTACTTC

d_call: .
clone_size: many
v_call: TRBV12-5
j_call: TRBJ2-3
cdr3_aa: CASALGRGPSTDTQYF
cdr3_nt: TGTGCTAGTGCCCTGGGCAGGGGCCCCAGCACAGATACGCAGTATTTT

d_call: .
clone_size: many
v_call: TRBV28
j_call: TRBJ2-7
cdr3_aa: CASSKNSGYEQYF
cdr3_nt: TGTGCCAGCAGTAAAAACTCAGGCTACGAGCAGTACTTC

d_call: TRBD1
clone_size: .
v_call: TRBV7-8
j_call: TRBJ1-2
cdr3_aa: CASSRLPPGTGTYGYTF
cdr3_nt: TGTGCCAGCAGCCGCCTCCCGCCCGGGACAGGGACGTATGGCTACACCTTC

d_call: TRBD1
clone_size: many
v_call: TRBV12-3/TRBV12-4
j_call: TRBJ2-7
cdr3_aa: CASSRTGISYEQYF
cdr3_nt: TGTGCCAGCAGCCGGACAGGGATTTCGTACGAGCAGTACTTC

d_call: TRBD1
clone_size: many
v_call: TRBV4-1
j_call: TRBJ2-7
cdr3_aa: CASSQAARGLPYEQYF
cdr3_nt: TGCGCCAGCAGCCAAGCAGCCAGGGGGCTACCCTACGAGCAGTACTTC

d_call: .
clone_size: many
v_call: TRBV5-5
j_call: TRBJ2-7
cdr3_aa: CASSRLDGKYEQYF
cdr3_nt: TGTGCCAGCAGCAGGTTAGACGGGAAGTACGAGCAGTACTTC

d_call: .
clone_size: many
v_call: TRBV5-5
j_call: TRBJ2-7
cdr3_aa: CASSSSGYEQYF
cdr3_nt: TGTGCCAGCAGCTCCAGCGGCTACGAGCAGTACTTC

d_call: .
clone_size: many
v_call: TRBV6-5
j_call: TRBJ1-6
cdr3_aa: CASSGNNSPLHF
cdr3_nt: TGTGCCAGCTCCGGCAATAATTCACCCCTCCACTTT

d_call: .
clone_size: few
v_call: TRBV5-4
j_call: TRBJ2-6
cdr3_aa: CASSLAVLSTGANVLTF
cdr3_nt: TGTGCCAGCAGCTTGGCCGTTCTCAGTACTGGGGCCAACGTCCTGACTTTC